These T cell receptor beta chains were read from a single sample in a study of blood T cell repertoires in COVID-19. Clones were sequenced by immunoSEQ multiplex PCR, and TCRdb holds only the in-frame ones, with some missing. The sample lists about 130,000 clones; 65% to 90% were seen once. What was sequenced was peripheral blood. These receptors all come from an elderly woman with acute or convalescent COVID-19. The CDR3 runs from the conserved cysteine through the conserved F or W. A D gene is named only where the DNA matches it firmly. Clone size is stated in some rows and not others, as once, few, many or a class when expanded.

TRBV6-5,.,TRBJ2-7,.,TGTGCCAGCAGTTGGCGGGATGACTACGAGCAGTACTTC,CASSWRDDYEQYF
TRBV27,.,TRBJ2-3,.,TGTGCCAGCAGGCCGAGACTAGGAACAGATACGCAGTATTTT,CASRPRLGTDTQYF
TRBV9,.,TRBJ2-7,.,TGTGCCAGCAGCGTTACGGGGGTAAGCGAGCAGTACTTC,CASSVTGVSEQYF
TRBV12-3/TRBV12-4,.,TRBJ1-1,once,TGTGCCAGCTTGCTAGGGCGGGGCACTGAAGCTTTCTTT,CASLLGRGTEAFF
TRBV12-3/TRBV12-4,.,TRBJ2-7,once,TGTGCCAGCAGTCTCCGGACAAGTCAGTACTTC,CASSLRTSQYF
TRBV6-6,.,TRBJ1-5,.,TGTGCCAGCAGCCCCCGACAGGTTGATCAGCCCCAGCATTTT,CASSPRQVDQPQHF
TRBV5-1,.,TRBJ2-3,once,TGCGCCAGCAGCTTTGGTGCAGTCACAGATACGCAGTATTTT,CASSFGAVTDTQYF
TRBV9,.,TRBJ2-3,.,TGTGCCAGCAGCCCGCGGGACCCGGGGAGAACGCAGTATTTT,CASSPRDPGRTQYF
TRBV5-1,.,TRBJ1-6,.,TGCGCCAGCAGCTTGGACCGGCGTGGGACTCGTAATTCACCCCTCCACTTT,CASSLDRRGTRNSPLHF
TRBV7-2,TRBD1,TRBJ1-1,.,TGTGCCAGCAGCTTATGGGACAGGTGGAACACTGAAGCTTTCTTT,CASSLWDRWNTEAFF
TRBV2,.,TRBJ1-5,.,TGTGCCAGCAGGGAACCGGGGCCCCAGCATTTT,CASREPGPQHF
TRBV18,.,TRBJ2-7,once,TGTGCCAGCTCACCTTCCCCATACGAGCAGTACTTC,CASSPSPYEQYF
TRBV29-1,.,TRBJ1-1,.,TGCAGCGTGTCCACAGGGAACACTGAAGCTTTCTTT,CSVSTGNTEAFF
TRBV24-1,.,TRBJ1-1,.,TGTGCCACCAGTGACTCCAGGGGTTCGGGCACTGAAGCTTTCTTT,CATSDSRGSGTEAFF
TRBV29-1,.,TRBJ1-1,.,TGCAGCGTTCGAGCGGGGAACACTGAAGCTTTCTTT,CSVRAGNTEAFF
TRBV2,TRBD1,TRBJ1-2,.,TGTGCCAGTATTCGGGACAGGGGGCGTTTTCGCTTC,CASIRDRGRFRF
TRBV5-4,TRBD2,TRBJ2-5,.,TGTGCCAGCAGCCCGACTAGCGGGAGTTACCAAGAGACCCAGTACTTC,CASSPTSGSYQETQYF
TRBV5-1,TRBD1,TRBJ1-5,.,TGCGCCAGCAGCTTGGGAACAGGGGATTATCAGCCCCAGCATTTT,CASSLGTGDYQPQHF
TRBV6-5,TRBD1,TRBJ1-1,.,TGTGCCAGCAGATCCGACAGGGCGAACACTGAAGCTTTCTTT,CASRSDRANTEAFF
TRBV2,.,TRBJ2-5,.,TGTGCCAGCAGCGAAACCGGGGTTGGGGAGACCCAGTACTTC,CASSETGVGETQYF
TRBV5-1,TRBD2,TRBJ2-5,.,TGCGCCAGCAGCTTGGCGGGGGGGATTTACCAAGAGACCCAGTACTTC,CASSLAGGIYQETQYF
TRBV4-3,.,TRBJ1-5,many,TGCGCCAGCAGCCAGTCAGGGAGGCAGCCCCAGCATTTT,CASSQSGRQPQHF
TRBV28,TRBD1,TRBJ1-2,.,TGTGCCAGCAGTTTAATACAGGGGAACTATGGCTACACCTTC,CASSLIQGNYGYTF
TRBV3-1/TRBV3-2,.,TRBJ1-2,.,TGTGCCAGCAGCCAAGATCGATACAGGCGGCATGGCTACACCTTC,CASSQDRYRRHGYTF
TRBV2,TRBD1,TRBJ1-1,.,TGTGCCAGCAGGACCGACAGGGCGGTGAACACTGAAGCTTTCTTT,CASRTDRAVNTEAFF
TRBV7-9,TRBD1,TRBJ2-7,.,TGTGCCAGCAACCGGGACAGCTACGAGCAGTACTTC,CASNRDSYEQYF
TRBV15,.,TRBJ1-2,.,TGTGCCACCAGCAGAGACCGTGTCGATGGCTACACCTTC,CATSRDRVDGYTF
TRBV19,.,TRBJ1-5,.,TGTGCCAGTAGGACGTATGGTGGGCCACAGTTGAATCAGCCCCAGCATTTT,CASRTYGGPQLNQPQHF
TRBV6-5,.,TRBJ1-4,.,TGTGCCAGCAGTTACTCGTATCGAGGTGAAAAACTGTTTTTT,CASSYSYRGEKLFF
TRBV6-5,.,TRBJ1-1,.,TGTGCCAGCAGTTCCAGTTACACTGAAGCTTTCTTT,CASSSSYTEAFF
TRBV7-9,TRBD1,TRBJ1-2,.,TGTGCCAGCAGCTCGACAGGGATTGGCTACACCTTC,CASSSTGIGYTF
TRBV24-1,.,TRBJ2-3,.,TGTGCCACCAGTGATCCTCGGGGTCTCCATACGCAGTATTTT,CATSDPRGLHTQYF
TRBV19,.,TRBJ2-5,.,TGTGCCAGTAGGCCGACTAGTTACGAGACCCAGTACTTC,CASRPTSYETQYF
TRBV5-1,.,TRBJ1-1,.,TGCGCCAGCAGCTTGTTTAATAGTAACACTGAAGCTTTCTTT,CASSLFNSNTEAFF
TRBV6-6,.,TRBJ2-7,.,TGTGCCAGCGGTTTGGACCCAAGGGGTCCCTACGAGCAGTACTTC,CASGLDPRGPYEQYF
TRBV13,.,TRBJ1-6,.,TGTGCCAGCAGCCCCAGGACGGGGTCCCCCCTCCACTTT,CASSPRTGSPLHF
TRBV6-5,.,TRBJ1-1,.,TGTGCCAGCAGATTGACGGAGACTGAAGCTTTCTTT,CASRLTETEAFF
TRBV27,.,TRBJ2-1,.,TGTGCCAGCGCTACCGGCCGGGACTTCTCCTACAATGAGCAGTTCTTC,CASATGRDFSYNEQFF
TRBV6-4,.,TRBJ2-1,.,TGTGCCAGCAGTGTCGACGCAGGGTTGTATGAGCAGTTCTTC,CASSVDAGLYEQFF
TRBV5-4,TRBD1,TRBJ2-1,.,TGTGCCAGCAGCTCCGGGACAGGGGTTTACAATGAGCAGTTCTTC,CASSSGTGVYNEQFF
TRBV19,TRBD1,TRBJ1-5,.,TGTGCCAGTAGTATAAGGCAGGGGGATCAGCCCCAGCATTTT,CASSIRQGDQPQHF
TRBV27,.,TRBJ1-2,.,TGTGCCAGCAGTTTATCAAGACAGAACTATGGCTACACCTTC,CASSLSRQNYGYTF
TRBV5-4,TRBD1,TRBJ2-7,.,TGTGCCAGCAGCTTGGCAGGGGGCGACAGATCCGAGCAGTACTTC,CASSLAGGDRSEQYF
TRBV21-1,.,TRBJ1-6,.,TGTGCCAGCAGCCCGTCCAAAGGCGGGACAGGGGGCACTTATAATTCACCCCTCCACTTT,CASSPSKGGTGGTYNSPLHF
TRBV6-2/TRBV6-3,TRBD2,TRBJ2-3,.,TGTGCCAGCAGACCTACTAGCGGGGGCGCCAATACGCAGTATTTT,CASRPTSGGANTQYF
TRBV5-4,TRBD2,TRBJ2-7,.,TGTGCCAGCAGTACCGGGACTAGCGGTTTGCAGTACTTC,CASSTGTSGLQYF
TRBV29-1,.,TRBJ2-3,.,TGCAGCGCAGAGGCATCTACAGATACGCAGTATTTT,CSAEASTDTQYF
TRBV9,.,TRBJ2-7,.,TGTGCCAGCAGCCCTAGAGGGCAGGGGTGGTACGAGCAGTACTTC,CASSPRGQGWYEQYF
TRBV7-2,TRBD1,TRBJ1-5,once,TGTGCCAGCAGCTTACAGGGACAGGGTAATCAGCCCCAGCATTTT,CASSLQGQGNQPQHF
TRBV28,TRBD1,TRBJ2-6,.,TGTGCCAGCAAACCGACAGGGAATTCTGGGGCCAACGTCCTGACTTTC,CASKPTGNSGANVLTF
TRBV27,.,TRBJ1-6,.,TGTGCCAGCAGTTTATCGGGTCAGGGGTCACCCCTCCACTTT,CASSLSGQGSPLHF
TRBV7-2,TRBD1,TRBJ1-1,.,TGTGCCAGCAGCCTAGGGGGGACAGCGAACACTGAAGCTTTCTTT,CASSLGGTANTEAFF
TRBV18,.,TRBJ2-7,.,TGTGCCAGCTCACCACCACGACTAGTGAGCTCCTACGAGCAGTACTTC,CASSPPRLVSSYEQYF
TRBV6-1,.,TRBJ1-6,.,TGTGCCAGCAGTGAGGCTTCCGGGGGAATCTATAATTCACCCCTCCACTTT,CASSEASGGIYNSPLHF
TRBV2,TRBD1,TRBJ2-3,.,TGTGCCAGCAGTGTAACAGGGGGTTTAGATACGCAGTATTTT,CASSVTGGLDTQYF
TRBV4-2,.,TRBJ2-1,.,TGTGCCAGCAGCCAAGCAGGGTTAGTAATGAACAATGAGCAGTTCTTC,CASSQAGLVMNNEQFF